This section outlines one T cell receptor (beta chain) sequence together with its context. The target antigen is unknown. The 5'RACE template-switching step produced TCR cDNA and added a universal primer site and UMIs. One entry per CDR3 protein results from TCRdb running MiXCR on the 5' RACE reads. The sample has 160,000 or so distinct CDR3 sequences, under 7.5% seen once. The data were obtained in a study of T cells after yellow fever vaccination. Regarding the study as a whole: The CD4 and CD8 compartments had a small share of their clonotypes in common.

CDR1 is SGHRS and CDR2 is YFSETQ in the germline V gene. Deletions cut 3 bases from V and 0 bases from J, with 10 bases between. This CDR3 has 16 residues. The chain employs TRBV5-1 and TRBJ2-6; D assignment may be TRBD1 or TRBD2 (5 bases each). The sequence derives from a man aged 18 to 29 who received the YFV17D yellow fever vaccine. The sequences come from CD4+ T cells sorted from PBMCs, collected around 5 days after the first yellow fever vaccination. CDR3 in amino acids: CASSYGASSGANVLTF. The CDR3 DNA reads as TGCGCCAGCAGCTACGGGGCCAGCTCTGGGGCCAACGTCCTGACTTTC. The full variable domain, completed using reference TRBV5-1 and TRBJ2-6, is KAGVTQTPRYLIKTRGQQVTLSCSPISGHRSVSWYQQTPGQGLQFLFEYFSETQRNKGNFPGRFSGRQFSNSRSEMNVSTLELGDSALYLCASSYGASSGANVLTFGAGSRLTVL.